The entry that follows covers one T cell receptor beta chain sequence. The antigen is unknown. This entry comes from a study of blood T cells in healthy people across ages. Alongside a J-beta primer mix, a sample-barcoded 5' primer served in a second PCR lasting about 7 to 11 cycles. Each TCR beta cDNA got a 12-nucleotide random molecular identifier. Using its own MiXCR run on the 5' RACE reads, TCRdb lists one record per CDR3 protein. This table holds fewer than 950,000 distinct CDR3 sequences, roughly 50% found once. The CDR3 length is 20 residues. V dropped 2 bases and J dropped 0; count of bases not matched to a gene: 14. Germline CDR1 and CDR2: MNHEY and SMNVEV (reference sequence). Study-level results: There were more naive CD4+ cells and higher diversity in long-lived donors than in aged donors. Underestimates were what the diversity estimates from one million T cells were considered to be.

The chain links TRBV27 to TRBJ2-7; the match to TRBD2 covers 12 bases. Sequenced input: blood. The sequence derives from a man older than 75 in good health. CDR3 nucleotides: TGTGCCAGCAGTTTACGCGAGACGACTAGCGGGAGTGGGGCCTCCTACGAGCAGTACTTC. It yields the protein CASSLRETTSGSGASYEQYF.